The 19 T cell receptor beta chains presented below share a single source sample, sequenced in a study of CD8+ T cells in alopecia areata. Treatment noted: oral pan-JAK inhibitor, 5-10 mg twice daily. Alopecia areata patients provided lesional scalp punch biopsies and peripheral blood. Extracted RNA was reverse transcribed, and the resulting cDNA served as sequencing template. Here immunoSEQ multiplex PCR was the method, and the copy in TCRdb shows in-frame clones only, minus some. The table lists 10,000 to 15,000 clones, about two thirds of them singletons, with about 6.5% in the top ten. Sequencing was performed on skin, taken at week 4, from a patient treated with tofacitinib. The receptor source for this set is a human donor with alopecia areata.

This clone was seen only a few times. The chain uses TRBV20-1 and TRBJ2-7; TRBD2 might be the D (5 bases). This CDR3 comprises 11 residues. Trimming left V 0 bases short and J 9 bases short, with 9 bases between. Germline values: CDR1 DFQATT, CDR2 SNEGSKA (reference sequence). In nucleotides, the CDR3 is TGCAGTGCTAGAGATGGGAGAGGGCAGTACTTC. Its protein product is CSARDGRGQYF.

CDR3 amino acids: CASSWASGATYEQYF. In DNA, the CDR3 is TGCGCCAGCAGCTGGGCTAGCGGGGCAACCTACGAGCAGTACTTC. This sequence joins TRBV5-1 and TRBJ2-7; 9 bases align to TRBD2. The CDR3 loop spans 15 amino acids. With V trimmed by 3 bases and J by 2 bases, 6 bases remained unmatched. CDR1 is SGHRS and CDR2 is YFSETQ in the germline V gene.

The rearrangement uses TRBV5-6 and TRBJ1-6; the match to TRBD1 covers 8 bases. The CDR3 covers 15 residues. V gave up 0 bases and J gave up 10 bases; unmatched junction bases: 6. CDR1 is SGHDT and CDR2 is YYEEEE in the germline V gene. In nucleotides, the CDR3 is TGTGCCAGCAGCTTGGGTCAGGGGGCGAGGTCACCCCTCCACTTT. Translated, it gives CASSLGQGARSPLHF.

CDR3 loop: CASSSRDYSDTQYF. CDR3 coding DNA: TGTGCCAGCAGCTCTCGGGACTATTCAGATACGCAGTATTTT. The genes are TRBV7-9 and TRBJ2-3, with TRBD2 matching 7 bases. V lost 4 bases, J lost 4 bases, and 5 bases stayed unmatched. The CDR3 length is 14 residues. Germline V gene data show CDR1 as SEHNR and CDR2 as FQNEAQ (reference sequence).

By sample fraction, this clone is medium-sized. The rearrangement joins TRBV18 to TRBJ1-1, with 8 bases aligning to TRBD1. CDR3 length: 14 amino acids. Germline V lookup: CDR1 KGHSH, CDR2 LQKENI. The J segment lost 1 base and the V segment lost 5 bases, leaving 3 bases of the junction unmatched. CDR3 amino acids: CASSTGQGNTEAFF. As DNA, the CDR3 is TGTGCCAGCTCAACTGGACAGGGGAACACTGAAGCTTTCTTT. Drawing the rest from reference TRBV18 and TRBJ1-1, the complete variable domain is NAGVMQNPRHLVRRRGQEARLRCSPMKGHSHVYWYRQLPEEGLKFMVYLQKENIIDESGMPKERFSAEFPKEGPSILRIQQVVRGDSAAYFCASSTGQGNTEAFFGQGTRLTVV.

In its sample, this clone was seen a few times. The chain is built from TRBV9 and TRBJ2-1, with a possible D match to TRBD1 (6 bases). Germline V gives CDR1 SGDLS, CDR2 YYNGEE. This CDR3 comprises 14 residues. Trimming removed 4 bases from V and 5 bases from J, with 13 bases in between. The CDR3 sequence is CASSLTGFDNEQFF. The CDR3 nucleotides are TGTGCCAGCAGCCTAACAGGGTTCGACAATGAGCAGTTCTTC.

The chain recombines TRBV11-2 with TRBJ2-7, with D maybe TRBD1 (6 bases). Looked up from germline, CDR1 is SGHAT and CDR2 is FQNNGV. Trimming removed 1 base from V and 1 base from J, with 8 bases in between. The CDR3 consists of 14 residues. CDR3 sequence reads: CASSLGTGSYEQYF. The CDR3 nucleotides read TGTGCCAGCAGCTTAGGAACAGGGTCCTACGAGCAGTACTTC.

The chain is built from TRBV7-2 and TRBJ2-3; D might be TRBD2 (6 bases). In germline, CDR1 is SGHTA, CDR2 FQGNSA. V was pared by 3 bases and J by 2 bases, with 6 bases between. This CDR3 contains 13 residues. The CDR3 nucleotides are TGTGCCAGCAGCTTGGACTACACAGATACGCAGTATTTT. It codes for CASSLDYTDTQYF.

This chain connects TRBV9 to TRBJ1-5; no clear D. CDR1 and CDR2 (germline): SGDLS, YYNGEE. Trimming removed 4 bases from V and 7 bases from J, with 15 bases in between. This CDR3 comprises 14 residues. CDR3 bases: TGTGCCAGCAGCCTCGGGGAAATCGGACAGCCCCAGCATTTT. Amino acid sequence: CASSLGEIGQPQHF.

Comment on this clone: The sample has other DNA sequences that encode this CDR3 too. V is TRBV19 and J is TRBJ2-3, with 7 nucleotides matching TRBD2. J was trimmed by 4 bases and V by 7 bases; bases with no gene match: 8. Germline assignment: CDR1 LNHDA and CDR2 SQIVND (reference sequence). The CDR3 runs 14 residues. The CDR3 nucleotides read TGTGCCAGTATGAAAGGACTAGTTCCAGATACGCAGTATTTT. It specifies CASMKGLVPDTQYF.

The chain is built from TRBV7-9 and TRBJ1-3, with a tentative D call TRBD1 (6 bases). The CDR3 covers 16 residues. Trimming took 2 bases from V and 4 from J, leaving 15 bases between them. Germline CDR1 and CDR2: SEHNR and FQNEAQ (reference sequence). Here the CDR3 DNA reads TGTGCCAGCAGCTTAAGGGGGTCAAGCGGAGGAAACACCATATATTTT. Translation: CASSLRGSSGGNTIYF.

The CDR3 loop reads CASQDRTGGRSPLHF. CDR3 in DNA: TGCGCCAGCCAAGACAGGACAGGGGGCCGTTCACCCCTCCACTTT. This chain links TRBV5-1 with TRBJ1-6; 11 bases map to TRBD1. Trimming took 7 bases from V and 9 from J; bases not matched to a gene: 9. This CDR3 spans 15 amino acids. CDR1 is SGHRS and CDR2 is YFSETQ in the germline V gene. Based on the CDR3 plus reference TRBV5-1 and TRBJ1-6, the full variable domain is KAGVTQTPRYLIKTRGQQVTLSCSPISGHRSVSWYQQTPGQGLQFLFEYFSETQRNKGNFPGRFSGRQFSNSRSEMNVSTLELGDSALYLCASQDRTGGRSPLHFGNGTRLTVT.

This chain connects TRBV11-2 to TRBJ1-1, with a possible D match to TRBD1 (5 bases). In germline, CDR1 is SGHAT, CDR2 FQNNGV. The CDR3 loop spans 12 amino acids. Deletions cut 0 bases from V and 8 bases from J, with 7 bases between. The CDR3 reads CASSLEAGEAFF. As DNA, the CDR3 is TGTGCCAGCAGCTTAGAAGCAGGGGAAGCTTTCTTT. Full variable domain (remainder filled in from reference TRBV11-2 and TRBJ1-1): EAGVAQSPRYKIIEKRQSVAFWCNPISGHATLYWYQQILGQGPKLLIQFQNNGVVDDSQLPKDRFSAERLKGVDSTLKIQPAKLEDSAVYLCASSLEAGEAFFGQGTRLTVV.

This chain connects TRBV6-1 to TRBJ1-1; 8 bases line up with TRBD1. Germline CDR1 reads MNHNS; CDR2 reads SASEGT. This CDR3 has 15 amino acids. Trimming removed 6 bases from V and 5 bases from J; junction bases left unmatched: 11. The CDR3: CASSRGTGLGTEAFF. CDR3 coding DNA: TGTGCCAGCAGCCGGGGGACAGGTCTAGGGACTGAAGCTTTCTTT.

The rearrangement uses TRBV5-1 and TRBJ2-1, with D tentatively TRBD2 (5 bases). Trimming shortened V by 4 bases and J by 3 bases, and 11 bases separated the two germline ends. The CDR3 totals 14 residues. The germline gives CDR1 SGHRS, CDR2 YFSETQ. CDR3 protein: CASSRGADYNEQFF. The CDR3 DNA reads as TGCGCCAGCAGCCGGGGAGCCGACTACAATGAGCAGTTCTTC. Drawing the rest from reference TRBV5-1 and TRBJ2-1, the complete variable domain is KAGVTQTPRYLIKTRGQQVTLSCSPISGHRSVSWYQQTPGQGLQFLFEYFSETQRNKGNFPGRFSGRQFSNSRSEMNVSTLELGDSALYLCASSRGADYNEQFFGPGTRLTVL.

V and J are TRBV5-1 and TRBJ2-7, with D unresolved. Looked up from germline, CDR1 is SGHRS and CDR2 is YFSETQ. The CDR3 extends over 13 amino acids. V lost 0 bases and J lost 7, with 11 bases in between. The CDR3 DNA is TGCGCCAGCAGCTTGGTAGGCAGTCGGGAGCAGTACTTC. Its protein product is CASSLVGSREQYF.

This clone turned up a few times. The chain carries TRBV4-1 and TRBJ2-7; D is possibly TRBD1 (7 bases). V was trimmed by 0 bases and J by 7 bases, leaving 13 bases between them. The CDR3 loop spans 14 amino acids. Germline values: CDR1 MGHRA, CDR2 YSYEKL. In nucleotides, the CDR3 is TGCGCCAGCAGCCAAGATCGCTCAGGGGGGGAGCAGTACTTC. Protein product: CASSQDRSGGEQYF.

CDR3 protein: CASSPRTGDVREQYF. CDR3 DNA sequence: TGTGCCAGCAGCCCTCGGACAGGGGATGTCCGGGAGCAGTACTTC. The V gene is TRBV7-2, the J gene TRBJ2-7; 9 bases align to TRBD1. With 5 bases clipped from V and 7 bases from J, the junction kept 12 bases outside the gene matches. This CDR3 has 15 amino acids. Germline loops: CDR1 SGHTA, CDR2 FQGNSA. Using reference TRBV7-2 and TRBJ2-7 for the parts outside the CDR3, the full variable domain is GAGVSQSPSNKVTEKGKDVELRCDPISGHTALYWYRQSLGQGLEFLIYFQGNSAPDKSGLPSDRFSAERTGGSVSTLTIQRTQQEDSAVYLCASSPRTGDVREQYFGPGTRLTVT.

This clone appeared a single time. CDR3 residues: CASSPGDTQYF. CDR3 bases: TGTGCCAGCAGCCCTGGTGATACGCAGTATTTT. The chain couples TRBV5-5 to TRBJ2-3; D unresolved. This CDR3 region has 11 residues. Germline V gene lookup returns CDR1 SGHKS and CDR2 YYEKEE (reference sequence). The V and J ends lost 4 bases and 6 bases respectively, with 6 bases between them.